This TCR beta chain was recovered during a study of T cell changes during pregnancy in multiple sclerosis. Libraries were prepared by immunoSEQ multiplex PCR; TCRdb keeps only in-frame clonotypes and omits some of them. The sample consists of roughly 42,000 clones, roughly nine tenths of them appearing once. This CDR3 has 14 residues. The germline V gene has CDR1 MNHEY and CDR2 SMNVEV (reference sequence). V was shortened by 6 bases and J by 6 bases, with 17 bases between the two germline ends. The V and J genes are TRBV27 and TRBJ1-1, with D possibly being TRBD1 (5 bases). Specimen: CD8+ T cells from peripheral blood mononuclear cells, collected in the third trimester of pregnancy. The sequence derives from a female donor with multiple sclerosis, enrolled in a pregnancy study. The CDR3 is CASSITKGWAEAFF. CDR3 bases: TGTGCCAGCAGCATTACCAAGGGGTGGGCTGAAGCTTTCTTT.